A single TCR beta chain is shown here with its context. Its antigen is unidentified. These data come from a study of cytomegalovirus exposure and HLA in healthy donors. The study, taken as a whole, reports: According to a later analysis, donors in an Asian-associated ancestry cluster reportedly had fewer N-insertions than the roughly 720-donor mean. Later on, an analysis found that several of the most significant clusters appeared to be linked to common viral pathogens, which included parvovirus B19.

With 5 bases clipped from V and 13 bases from J, the junction kept 16 bases outside the gene matches. CDR1 and CDR2 (germline): SGHNT, YYREEE (reference sequence). This CDR3 has 14 residues. The PCR used 60 Vbeta and 13 Jbeta primers. Authors' methods: Counted up in a later analysis, unique TCR beta chains came to 60 million to 95 million, with around 9.9 million shared. Produced via immunoSEQ multiplex PCR; TCRdb's table is partial and in-frame only. V, J and clone size derive from that table, while D and trimming were established from the DNA sequence. The table includes some 130,000 clones, around three quarters detected once.

The material sequenced was PBMCs. This TCR was recovered from a man in his late teens or twenties in good health and CMV-seronegative. The chain is built from TRBV5-4 and TRBJ2-3, with 7 bases matching TRBD2. CDR3 region: CASSHTTSAPGKYF. The CDR3 DNA reads TGTGCCAGCAGTCATACAACTAGCGCCCCGGGCAAGTATTTT.